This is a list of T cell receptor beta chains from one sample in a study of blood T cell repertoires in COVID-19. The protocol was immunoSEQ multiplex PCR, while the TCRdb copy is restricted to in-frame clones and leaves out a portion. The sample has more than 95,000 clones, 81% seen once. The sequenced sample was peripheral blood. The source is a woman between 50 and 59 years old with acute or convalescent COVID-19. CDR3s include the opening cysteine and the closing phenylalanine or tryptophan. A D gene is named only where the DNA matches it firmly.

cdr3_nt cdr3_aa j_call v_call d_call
TGTGCCAGCAGTTTGGTGCTAGCGGACAATGAGCAGTTCTTC CASSLVLADNEQFF TRBJ2-1 TRBV28 TRBD2
TGCAGTGCAAGGACAGGGAACGGCTACACCTTC CSARTGNGYTF TRBJ1-2 TRBV20-1 TRBD1
TGCGCCAGCAGCGACGACAGGGCCAGGACCATATATTTT CASSDDRARTIYF TRBJ1-3 TRBV5-1 TRBD1
TGTGCCATCAGTGTCACGACAGGGATGCACGAGCAGTACTTC CAISVTTGMHEQYF TRBJ2-7 TRBV10-3 TRBD1
TGTGCCAGCAGCCAAGGGACAGGGATTGGAAACACCATATATTTT CASSQGTGIGNTIYF TRBJ1-3 TRBV4-2 TRBD1
TGTGCCAGCAGCTTAACGACAGGACAGTGGCAGCCCCAGCATTTT CASSLTTGQWQPQHF TRBJ1-5 TRBV7-9 .
TGTGCCAGCAGCTTGGTACTGGGACAGGGGGTAGGAGAGACCCAGTACTTC CASSLVLGQGVGETQYF TRBJ2-5 TRBV5-4 TRBD1
TGTGCCAGCAGCTTGGAAGGGGGCAGCTATGGCTACACCTTC CASSLEGGSYGYTF TRBJ1-2 TRBV5-4 TRBD1
TGTGCCAGCAGTCAAGACAGGGGTTATTCCTATGGCTACACCTTC CASSQDRGYSYGYTF TRBJ1-2 TRBV7-9 TRBD1
TGTGCCAGCTCACGAGGGACAGGGGATTTTGAGCAGTTCTTC CASSRGTGDFEQFF TRBJ2-1 TRBV18 TRBD1
TGTGCCAGCAGCTCTAGCGGGGTTTCCTACGAGCAGTACTTC CASSSSGVSYEQYF TRBJ2-7 TRBV7-2 TRBD2
TGTGCCAGCAGCCCCAACAGGGATAGCTATGGCTACACCTTC CASSPNRDSYGYTF TRBJ1-2 TRBV7-3 .
TGTGCTAGTGGTTTGGGGGGAGGGAACGAGCAGTACTTC CASGLGGGNEQYF TRBJ2-7 TRBV12-5 TRBD2